Listed below are T cell receptor beta chains from one sample, sequenced in a study of cytomegalovirus exposure and HLA in healthy donors. Only in-frame clones appear in the TCRdb table, and some are missing; sequencing was by immunoSEQ multiplex PCR. The sample yields tens of thousands of clones, around three fifths seen once. The sequenced sample consisted of PBMCs. The receptors come from a middle-aged woman in good health and CMV-seropositive. The CDR3 runs from the conserved cysteine through the conserved F or W. The order of the fields is J gene, V gene, CDR3 protein.

TRBJ1-2	TRBV29-1	CSVAGANYGYTF
TRBJ1-2	TRBV5-1	CASSLDSYGIDYGYTF
TRBJ1-4	TRBV5-1	CASSLGQGTNEKLFF
TRBJ2-1	TRBV29-1	CSVGYLAGDYNEQFF
TRBJ2-1	TRBV11-2	CASSLAAWSSNEQFF
TRBJ2-2	TRBV9	CASSADFMSTGELFF
TRBJ2-7	TRBV11-2	CASSSYASGRFYEQYF
TRBJ2-6	TRBV7-6	CATGQPRSGANVLTF
TRBJ2-3	TRBV5-1	CASSSRLASASTDTQYF
TRBJ1-2	TRBV7-8	CASSYRGGYTF
TRBJ1-3	TRBV23-1	CASSQSLVRDTHFSGNTIYF
TRBJ1-1	TRBV5-4	CASAERNTEAFF
TRBJ1-5	TRBV19	CASTDRDSNQPQHF
TRBJ1-2	TRBV6-5	CASSYGGQSYYGYTF
TRBJ2-3	TRBV10-3	CASNQGLAGTDTQYF
TRBJ2-1	TRBV10-2	CASSEWSLAGRSEQFF
TRBJ2-7	TRBV2	CASSLYEQYF
TRBJ2-7	TRBV6-5	CASSKGTSGSYEQYF
TRBJ2-3	TRBV11-1	CASSLAEVSTDTQYF
TRBJ1-1	TRBV28	CAANRPWASLNTEAFF
TRBJ1-5	TRBV7-9	CASSPLIRTDQPQHF
TRBJ1-1	TRBV20-1	CSARQGAEAFF
TRBJ2-3	TRBV5-1	CASSLGQVADTQYF
TRBJ2-2	TRBV6-5	CASSAGQDNTGELFF
TRBJ2-5	TRBV11-2	CASTGQIQETQYF
TRBJ1-5	TRBV19	CASSTYSYNQPQHF
TRBJ1-5	TRBV18	CASSARQAVGEPQHF
TRBJ1-5	TRBV6-1	CASSEAVSTATREPQHF
TRBJ2-7	TRBV6-5	CASSYRGSYEQYF
TRBJ1-1	TRBV5-8	CASTRAAFETEAFF
TRBJ2-7	TRBV9	CASSVGLADYSYEQYF
TRBJ2-2	TRBV15	CATSRRGQGGTGELFF
TRBJ1-2	TRBV7-8	CASSPETGWYGYTF
TRBJ1-1	TRBV12-5	CASGLSGGNTEAFF
TRBJ1-3	TRBV5-1	CASSSGGRNSGNTIYF
TRBJ2-2	TRBV4-3	CASSQGTDRTGELFF
TRBJ1-2	TRBV6-1	CASSEASTGLYGYTF
TRBJ1-5	TRBV19	CATSTGGLQPQHF
TRBJ2-7	TRBV4-1	CASSQARLAGGWSEQYF
TRBJ2-7	TRBV27	CASSLEASGPYEQYF
TRBJ2-1	TRBV25-1	CASSRAGGGNNEQFF
TRBJ2-3	TRBV2	CASGTGKGTDTQYF
TRBJ2-1	TRBV7-8	CASSPSRAGLYYNEQFF
TRBJ2-1	TRBV4-1	CASSQEPRLAGTEQFF
TRBJ2-3	TRBV27	CASSSLGGSNTDTQYF
TRBJ2-2	TRBV19	CATAGVNTGELFF
TRBJ2-7	TRBV27	CASSETNSYEQYF
TRBJ1-1	TRBV6-5	CASSYLGDSNAFF
TRBJ1-6	TRBV4-1	CASSQDGLGAPLHF
TRBJ2-3	TRBV27	CASSPSGRTDTQYF
TRBJ2-7	TRBV19	CAGSIMDSNYYEQYF
TRBJ1-2	TRBV28	CASSSPPGSIGGLYGYTF
TRBJ1-1	TRBV29-1	CSATTGNTEAFF
TRBJ1-2	TRBV7-8	CASSLAGQTGSYGYTF
.	TRBV13	CASSGGIVGGPHEQYF